This T cell receptor (beta chain) was sequenced for a study of CD8 T cells in ankylosing spondylitis. Study outcomes and limitations: A subset of motif variants has previously been described in the synovial fluid and blood of reactive arthritis. Significant enrichment of disease-linked clones was reportedly seen in matched ankylosing spondylitis synovial fluid.

Concerning this clonotype itself: Its antigen remains unidentified.

Via MiXCR, TCRdb re-called the 5' RACE reads, giving one row per CDR3 protein. The sample has about 33,000 distinct CDR3 sequences, about an eighth seen once. The sequencing sample was made of synovial fluid, either unsorted or a sorted T cell fraction (not recorded which). The sequence came from a male donor with ankylosing spondylitis.

The CDR3 reads CATSGGRVGETQYF. In DNA, the CDR3 is TGTGCCACCAGTGGTGGAAGGGTGGGGGAGACCCAGTACTTC. This sequence joins TRBV24-1 and TRBJ2-5; D is ambiguous. This CDR3 spans 14 amino acids. Trimming shortened V by 5 bases and J by 5 bases, and 14 bases separated the two germline ends. Looked up from germline, CDR1 is KGHDR and CDR2 is SFDVKD.